This paragraph covers one T cell receptor (beta chain) sequence. This sample stems from a study of blood T cell repertoires in COVID-19. Across the whole study: Samples representing acute and convalescent COVID-19 were sourced from the United States, Italy and Spain.

Here immunoSEQ multiplex PCR was the method, and the copy in TCRdb shows in-frame clones only, minus some. The sample lists 160,000 or so clones, more than 65% occurring once. The ends lost 3 bases at V and 7 bases at J; junction bases unmatched: 11. Germline V lookup: CDR1 KGHSH, CDR2 LQKENI. The CDR3 is 18 amino acids. This TCR came from a woman aged 60-75 years with COVID-19, enrolled during active disease. The chain uses TRBV18 and TRBJ2-3, with 15 bases fitting TRBD2. Sequenced material: peripheral blood. The chain's CDR3 is CASSPQESGTSGRYTQYF. The CDR3 DNA reads as TGTGCCAGCTCACCTCAGGAATCCGGGACTAGCGGGAGGTATACGCAGTATTTT.